The clone carrying this T cell receptor beta chain was seen a few times. This record comes from a study of response to subunit inactivated influenza vaccine. TCRdb redid the calling of the RT-PCR reads with MiXCR, one entry per CDR3 protein. The top ten clones hold roughly 3% of a sample with around 530,000 distinct CDR3 sequences, about 17% of them seen once. With 7 bases removed from V and 3 bases from J, the gap between germline ends came to 20 bases. CDR1 KGHDR and CDR2 SFDVKD come from the germline V gene. The CDR3 has 17 amino acids. The receptor's source is a man between 50 and 69 years old who received an inactivated influenza vaccine. The chain uses TRBV24-1 and TRBJ2-2, with D perhaps being TRBD1 or TRBD2 (5 bases each). The material sequenced was CD4+ T cells sorted from PBMCs, taken roughly 24 months after vaccination. CDR3 sequence: CATSTSHDGTDTGELFF. DNA of the CDR3: TGTGCCACCAGCACCTCTCATGATGGGACGGACACCGGGGAGCTGTTTTTT.